The clone carrying this TCR beta chain was observed a handful of times. Antigen: not known. TCR alpha and TCR beta cDNA libraries carrying sample barcodes and UMIs came from 5'RACE with constant-segment primers. MiXCR was run by TCRdb on the 5' RACE reads, yielding one entry per CDR3 protein. The table includes about 250,000 distinct CDR3 sequences, over 15% detected once. The data were obtained in a study of T-cell memory formation after mild COVID-19. Overall study findings and caveats: Clones that contracted clustered mainly in CM and EM if CD4+ and in EMRA if CD8+.

The CDR3 is 14 amino acids. The ends lost 6 bases at V and 4 bases at J; junction bases unmatched: 7. From germline, CDR1 is SGHTA and CDR2 FQGNSA. Input material: PBMCs or a T cell subset sorted from them (not recorded which). The rearrangement links TRBV7-2 to TRBJ1-2; 8 bases fit TRBD1. The clonotype originates from a man aged 18 to 30 who had mild COVID-19 (a few samples of this study predate the infection). Cell type and time point are not known. CDR3 residues: CASSRTTGAYGYTF. The CDR3 coding sequence is TGTGCCAGCAGTCGTACGACAGGGGCCTATGGCTACACCTTC.